Each of the 4 T cell receptor beta chains below was sequenced from the same sample in a study of blood T cell repertoires in COVID-19. This table comes from immunoSEQ multiplex PCR, and its TCRdb copy is limited to in-frame clones, with some not included. Altogether under 150,000 clones are present, roughly 80% being singletons, with the ten largest covering roughly 8.3%. The sequenced material came from peripheral blood. The receptor set was obtained from a woman aged 80 or older in a cohort sampled during active or convalescent COVID-19.

The CDR3 sequence is CASSFVGGRTEAFF. The DNA for the CDR3 is TGTGCCAGCAGCTTCGTGGGGGGGAGGACTGAAGCTTTCTTT. The chain uses TRBV7-8 and TRBJ1-1, with D perhaps matching TRBD1 (5 bases). The germline V gene has CDR1 SGHVS and CDR2 FQNEAQ. V shed 3 bases and J shed 5 bases, with 13 bases lying between them. The CDR3 runs to 14 residues.

The genes are TRBV9 and TRBJ2-1; D is perhaps TRBD2 (5 bases). The germline CDR1 and CDR2 sequences are SGDLS and YYNGEE. This CDR3 contains 13 residues. The V and J ends lost 0 bases and 7 bases respectively, with 8 bases between them. The CDR3 nucleotides are TGTGCCAGCAGCGTAGACAGAGGGAATGAGCAGTTCTTC. This codes for CASSVDRGNEQFF.

The chain combines TRBV4-2 with TRBJ2-5; tentatively, D is TRBD2 (5 bases). The CDR3 loop spans 14 amino acids. In germline, CDR1 is LGHNA, CDR2 YNFKEQ. V was clipped by 1 base and J by 5 bases, with 11 bases between them. The CDR3 region has the DNA TGTGCCAGCAGCCAAGCGGGGTCGGGGGAGACCCAGTACTTC. This encodes CASSQAGSGETQYF.

In its sample, this clone was seen a few times. The CDR3 DNA reads TGTGCCAGCAGACAGGACAGGGTTTTATCCGGGGAGCTGTTTTTT. It translates to CASRQDRVLSGELFF. J is TRBJ2-2 and V is TRBV3-1 (or the pseudogene TRBV3-2); TRBD1 aligns across 8 bases. This CDR3 has 15 amino acids. J was trimmed by 6 bases and V by 6 bases; bases with no gene match: 9. Per the germline V gene, CDR1 is LGHDT and CDR2 is YNNKEL (reference sequence).